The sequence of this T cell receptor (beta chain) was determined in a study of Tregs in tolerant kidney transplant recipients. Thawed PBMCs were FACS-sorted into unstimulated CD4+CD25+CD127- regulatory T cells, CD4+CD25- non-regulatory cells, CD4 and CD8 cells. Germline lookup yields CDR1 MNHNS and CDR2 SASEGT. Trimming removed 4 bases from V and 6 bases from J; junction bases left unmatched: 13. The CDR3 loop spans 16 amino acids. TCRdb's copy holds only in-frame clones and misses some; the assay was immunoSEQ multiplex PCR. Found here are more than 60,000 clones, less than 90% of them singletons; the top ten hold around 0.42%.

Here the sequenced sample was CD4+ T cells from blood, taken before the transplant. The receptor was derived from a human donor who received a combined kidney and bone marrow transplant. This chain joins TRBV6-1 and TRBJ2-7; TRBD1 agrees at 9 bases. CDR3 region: CASSVIQGAVFGEQYF. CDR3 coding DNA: TGTGCCAGCAGTGTAATACAGGGGGCGGTTTTTGGCGAGCAGTACTTC.